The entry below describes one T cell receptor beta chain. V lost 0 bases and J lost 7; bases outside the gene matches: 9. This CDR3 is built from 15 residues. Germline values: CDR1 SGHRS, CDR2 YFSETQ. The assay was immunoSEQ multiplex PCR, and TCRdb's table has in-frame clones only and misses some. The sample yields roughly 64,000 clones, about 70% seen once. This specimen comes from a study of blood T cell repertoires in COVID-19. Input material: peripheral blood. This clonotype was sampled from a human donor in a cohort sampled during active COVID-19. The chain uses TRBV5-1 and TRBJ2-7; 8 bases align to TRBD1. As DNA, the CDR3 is TGCGCCAGCAGCTTGGCCGGACAGGGTAGGAGGGAGCAGTACTTC. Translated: CASSLAGQGRREQYF.